This TCR beta chain was captured in a study of OX40 agonist ivuxolimab in advanced cancers. Study outcomes and limitations: Dosing at 0.1 to 3.0 mg/kg was accompanied by clonal expansion of CD4+ and CD8+ blood T cells by week 6.

The CDR3 is 15 amino acids. Germline CDR1 is SEHNR and CDR2 is FQNEAQ (reference sequence). V gave up 4 bases and J gave up 8 bases; unmatched junction bases: 6. The count of this clone is one. Its specificity is unknown. The repertoire was sequenced with immunoSEQ multiplex PCR; TCRdb's copy has only in-frame clones and lacks some. The table shows around 58,000 clones, with roughly 84% occurring only once. V and J are TRBV7-9 and TRBJ1-6, with TRBD1 matching over 9 bases. The sample here was CD4+ or CD8+ T cells sorted from blood, taken in a trial of the OX40 agonist ivuxolimab. The TCR sequence derives from an adult with an advanced solid tumor such as melanoma, head and neck, liver or kidney cancer. The CDR3 nucleotides are TGTGCCAGCAGCTACGGGACAGGGTCCCATTCACCCCTCCACTTT. This gives the protein CASSYGTGSHSPLHF.